A selection of T cell receptor beta chains follows, all from one sample in a study of blood T cells in healthy people across ages. TCRdb redid the calling of the 5' RACE reads with MiXCR, one entry per CDR3 protein. The sample has over 700,000 distinct CDR3 sequences; 20% to 30% are singletons. These data are also associated with another study on T cells of mothers and their children.

Source material: blood. These receptors were collected from a boy aged 5 to 17 in good health. CDR3s include the opening cysteine and the closing phenylalanine or tryptophan. A D gene is named only where the DNA matches it firmly. The listing skips clone size in some rows; elsewhere it reads once, few, many or a size class.

J: TRBJ2-7
V: TRBV9
D: .
size: few
CDR3: CASSVGPPAGGHEQYF
DNA: TGTGCCAGCAGCGTAGGTCCCCCGGCCGGGGGACACGAGCAGTACTTC

J: TRBJ2-6
V: TRBV6-5
D: .
size: .
CDR3: CASRGSGGSGANVLTF
DNA: TGTGCCAGCAGAGGTTCAGGAGGGTCTGGGGCCAACGTCCTGACTTTC

J: TRBJ2-5
V: TRBV7-2
D: TRBD2
size: .
CDR3: CASRATSGSYQETQYF
DNA: TGTGCCAGCAGGGCCACTAGCGGGTCGTACCAAGAGACCCAGTACTTC

J: TRBJ2-1
V: TRBV7-7
D: .
size: few
CDR3: CASSLEESSYNEQFF
DNA: TGTGCTAGCAGCTTAGAAGAAAGCTCCTACAATGAGCAGTTCTTC

J: TRBJ2-2
V: TRBV3-1
D: TRBD2
size: .
CDR3: CASSPGSGTTNTGELFF
DNA: TGTGCCAGCAGCCCCGGTAGCGGGACCACGAACACCGGGGAGCTGTTTTTT

J: TRBJ2-5
V: TRBV4-3
D: .
size: few
CDR3: CASSQDGVGGNSLGTQYF
DNA: TGCGCCAGCAGCCAAGATGGGGTCGGCGGAAATTCTTTGGGGACCCAGTACTTC

J: TRBJ1-2
V: TRBV29-1
D: .
size: .
CDR3: CSVEVGAARGYTF
DNA: TGCAGCGTTGAAGTAGGGGCAGCGAGAGGCTACACCTTC

J: TRBJ1-2
V: TRBV12-3/TRBV12-4
D: TRBD1
size: .
CDR3: CASSLGQGVASSNYGYTF
DNA: TGTGCCAGCAGTTTAGGACAGGGAGTCGCGTCTTCGAACTATGGCTACACCTTC

J: TRBJ2-7
V: TRBV12-3/TRBV12-4
D: TRBD2
size: .
CDR3: CASSLLLAVETEQYF
DNA: TGTGCCAGCAGTTTATTGCTAGCGGTGGAAACCGAGCAGTACTTC

J: TRBJ2-7
V: TRBV28
D: .
size: .
CDR3: CASSLGSSAYEQYF
DNA: TGTGCCAGCAGTTTGGGCAGTTCAGCCTACGAGCAGTACTTC

J: TRBJ2-6
V: TRBV7-8
D: .
size: .
CDR3: CASSLRGGRDGANVLTF
DNA: TGTGCCAGCAGCTTAAGGGGGGGTAGAGATGGGGCCAACGTCCTGACTTTC

J: TRBJ2-3
V: TRBV19
D: .
size: few
CDR3: CASSIENRFTDTQYF
DNA: TGTGCCAGTAGTATAGAGAACAGATTCACAGATACGCAGTATTTT

J: TRBJ2-5
V: TRBV5-6
D: .
size: many
CDR3: CASSLQGSETQYF
DNA: TGTGCCAGCAGTTTACAGGGTTCAGAGACCCAGTACTTC

J: TRBJ2-1
V: TRBV23-1
D: TRBD1
size: few
CDR3: CASSLQGGAIYEQFF
DNA: TGCGCCAGCAGTCTTCAAGGGGGCGCGATCTATGAGCAGTTCTTC

J: TRBJ1-2
V: TRBV3-1
D: TRBD1
size: few
CDR3: CASSQETGGSYGYTF
DNA: TGTGCCAGCAGCCAAGAGACAGGGGGTAGTTATGGCTACACCTTC

J: TRBJ1-1
V: TRBV12-5
D: .
size: .
CDR3: CASGFGTEAFF
DNA: TGTGCTAGTGGTTTTGGGACTGAAGCTTTCTTT

J: TRBJ2-1
V: TRBV6-5
D: TRBD2
size: .
CDR3: CASQAGSYNEQFF
DNA: TGTGCCAGCCAAGCGGGATCCTACAATGAGCAGTTCTTC

J: TRBJ1-1
V: TRBV11-2
D: TRBD1
size: .
CDR3: CASSPDDRGLGTEAFF
DNA: TGTGCCAGCAGCCCAGACGACAGGGGGCTGGGTACTGAAGCTTTCTTT

J: TRBJ1-2
V: TRBV2
D: TRBD1
size: .
CDR3: CASSAFLTGDYGYTF
DNA: TGTGCCAGCAGTGCATTCCTAACAGGGGACTATGGCTACACCTTC

J: TRBJ2-5
V: TRBV7-2
D: .
size: .
CDR3: CASSLLSGGETQYF
DNA: TGTGCCAGCAGCCTGCTATCGGGTGGGGAGACCCAGTACTTC